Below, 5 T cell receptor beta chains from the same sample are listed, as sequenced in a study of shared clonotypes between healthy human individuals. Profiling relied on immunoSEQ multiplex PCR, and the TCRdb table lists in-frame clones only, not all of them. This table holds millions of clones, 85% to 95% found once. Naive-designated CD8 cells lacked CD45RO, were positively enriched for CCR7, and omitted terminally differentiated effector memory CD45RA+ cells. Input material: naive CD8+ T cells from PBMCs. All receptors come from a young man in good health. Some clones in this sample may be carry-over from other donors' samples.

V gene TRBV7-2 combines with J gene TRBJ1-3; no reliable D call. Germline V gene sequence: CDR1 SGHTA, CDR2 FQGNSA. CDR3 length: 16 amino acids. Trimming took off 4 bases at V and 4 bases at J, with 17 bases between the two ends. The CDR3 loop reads CASSSPDSSAGNTIYF. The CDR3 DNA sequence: TGTGCCAGCAGCTCACCCGATTCTTCAGCCGGAAACACCATATATTTT.

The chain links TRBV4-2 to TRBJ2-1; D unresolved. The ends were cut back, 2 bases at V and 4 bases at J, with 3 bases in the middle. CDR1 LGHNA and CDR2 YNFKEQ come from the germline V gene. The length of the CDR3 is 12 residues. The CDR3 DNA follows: TGTGCCAGCAGCCAAACTTACAATGAGCAGTTCTTC. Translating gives CASSQTYNEQFF.

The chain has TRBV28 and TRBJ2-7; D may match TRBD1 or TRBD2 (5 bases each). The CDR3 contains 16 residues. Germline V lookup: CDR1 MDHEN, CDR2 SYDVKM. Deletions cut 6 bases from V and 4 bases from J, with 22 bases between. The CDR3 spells CASRRRLPGSRYEQYF. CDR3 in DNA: TGTGCCAGCAGAAGACGGCTCCCAGGGAGTAGGTACGAGCAGTACTTC.

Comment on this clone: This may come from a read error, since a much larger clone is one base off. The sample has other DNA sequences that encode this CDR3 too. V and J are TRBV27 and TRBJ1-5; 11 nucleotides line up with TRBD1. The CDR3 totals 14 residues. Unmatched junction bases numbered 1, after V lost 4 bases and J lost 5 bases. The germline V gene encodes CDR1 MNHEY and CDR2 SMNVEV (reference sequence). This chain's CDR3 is CASSWTGGDQPQHF. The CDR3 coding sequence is TGTGCCAGCAGTTGGACAGGGGGCGATCAGCCCCAGCATTTT.

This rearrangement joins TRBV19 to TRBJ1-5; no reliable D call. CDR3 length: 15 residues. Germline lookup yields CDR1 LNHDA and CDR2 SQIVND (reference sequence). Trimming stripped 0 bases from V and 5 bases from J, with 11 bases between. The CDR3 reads CASSIDWDRYQPQHF. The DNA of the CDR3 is TGTGCCAGTAGTATAGACTGGGATCGGTATCAGCCCCAGCATTTT.